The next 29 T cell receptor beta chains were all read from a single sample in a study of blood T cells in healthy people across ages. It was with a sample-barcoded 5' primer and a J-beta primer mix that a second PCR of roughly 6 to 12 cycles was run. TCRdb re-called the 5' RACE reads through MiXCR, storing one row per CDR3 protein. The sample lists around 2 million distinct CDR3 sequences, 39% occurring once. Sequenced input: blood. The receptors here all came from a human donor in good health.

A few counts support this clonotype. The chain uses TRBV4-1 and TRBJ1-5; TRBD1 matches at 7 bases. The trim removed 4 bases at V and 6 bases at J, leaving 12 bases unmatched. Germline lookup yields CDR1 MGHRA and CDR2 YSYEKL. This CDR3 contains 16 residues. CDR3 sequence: CASSLNTGALGQPQHF. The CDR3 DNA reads TGCGCCAGCAGCCTAAATACAGGGGCGCTGGGTCAGCCCCAGCATTTT.

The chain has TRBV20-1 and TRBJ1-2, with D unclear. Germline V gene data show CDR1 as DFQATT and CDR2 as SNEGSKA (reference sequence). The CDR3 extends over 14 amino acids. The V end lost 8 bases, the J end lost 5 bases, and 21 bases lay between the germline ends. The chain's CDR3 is CSPHSSLDGYGYTF. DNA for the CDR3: TGCAGTCCCCACTCATCTTTGGACGGATATGGCTACACCTTC.

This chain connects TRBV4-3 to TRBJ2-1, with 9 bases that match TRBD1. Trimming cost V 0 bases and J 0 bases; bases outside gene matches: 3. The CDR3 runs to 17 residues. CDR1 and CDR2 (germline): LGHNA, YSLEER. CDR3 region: CASSQEQGAGSYNEQFF. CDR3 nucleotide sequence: TGCGCCAGCAGCCAAGAACAGGGGGCTGGCTCCTACAATGAGCAGTTCTTC.

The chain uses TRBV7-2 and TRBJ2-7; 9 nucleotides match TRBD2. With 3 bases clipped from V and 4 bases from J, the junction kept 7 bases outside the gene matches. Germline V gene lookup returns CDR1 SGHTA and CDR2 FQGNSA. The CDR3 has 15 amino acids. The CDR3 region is CASSLASGEAYEQYF. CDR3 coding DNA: TGTGCCAGCAGCTTGGCTAGCGGGGAGGCTTACGAGCAGTACTTC.

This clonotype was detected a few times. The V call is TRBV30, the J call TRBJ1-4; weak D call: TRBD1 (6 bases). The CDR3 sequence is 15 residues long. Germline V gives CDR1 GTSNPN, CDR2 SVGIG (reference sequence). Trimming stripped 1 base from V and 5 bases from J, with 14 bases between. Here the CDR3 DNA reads TGTGCCTGGAGTGCACGAACAGGGAGGAATGAAAAACTGTTTTTT. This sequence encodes CAWSARTGRNEKLFF.

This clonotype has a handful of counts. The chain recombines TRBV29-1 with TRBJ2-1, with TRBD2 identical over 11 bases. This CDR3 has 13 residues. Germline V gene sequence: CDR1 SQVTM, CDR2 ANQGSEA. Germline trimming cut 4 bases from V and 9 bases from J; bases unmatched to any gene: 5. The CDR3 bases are TGCAGCGTTGTTGTTGGACTAGCGGGTGAGCAGTTCTTC. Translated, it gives CSVVVGLAGEQFF.

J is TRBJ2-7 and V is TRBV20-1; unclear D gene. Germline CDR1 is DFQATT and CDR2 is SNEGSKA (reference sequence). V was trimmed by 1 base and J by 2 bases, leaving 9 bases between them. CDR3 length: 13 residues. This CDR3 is CSARGSPTYEQYF. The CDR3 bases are TGCAGTGCTAGAGGGTCCCCTACCTACGAGCAGTACTTC.

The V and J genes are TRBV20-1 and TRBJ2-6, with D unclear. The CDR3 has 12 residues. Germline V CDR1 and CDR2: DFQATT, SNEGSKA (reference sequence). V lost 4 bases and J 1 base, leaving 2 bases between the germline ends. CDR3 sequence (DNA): TGCAGTGCTATTTCTGGGGCCAACGTCCTGACTTTC. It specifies CSAISGANVLTF.

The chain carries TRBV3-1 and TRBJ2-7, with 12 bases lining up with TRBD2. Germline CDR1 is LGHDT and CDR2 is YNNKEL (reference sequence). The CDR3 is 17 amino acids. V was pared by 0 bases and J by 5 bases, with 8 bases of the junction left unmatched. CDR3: CASSQELAGGLFDEQYF. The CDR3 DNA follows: TGTGCCAGCAGCCAAGAGCTAGCGGGGGGGCTATTCGACGAGCAGTACTTC.

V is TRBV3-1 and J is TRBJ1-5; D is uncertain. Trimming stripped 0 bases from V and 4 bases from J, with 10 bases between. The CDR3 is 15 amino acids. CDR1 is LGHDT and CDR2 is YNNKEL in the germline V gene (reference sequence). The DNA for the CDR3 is TGTGCCAGCAGCCAAGATCAATTGTCAAATCAGCCCCAGCATTTT. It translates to CASSQDQLSNQPQHF. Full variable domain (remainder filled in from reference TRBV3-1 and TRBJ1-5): DTAVSQTPKYLVTQMGNDKSIKCEQNLGHDTMYWYKQDSKKFLKIMFSYNNKELIINETVPNRFSPKSPDKAHLNLHINSLELGDSAVYFCASSQDQLSNQPQHFGDGTRLSIL.

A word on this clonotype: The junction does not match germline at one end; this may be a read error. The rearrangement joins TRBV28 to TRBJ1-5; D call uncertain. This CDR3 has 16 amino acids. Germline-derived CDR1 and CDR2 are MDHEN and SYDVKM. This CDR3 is CASSLSVFHSNRPQHF. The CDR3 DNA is TGTGCCAGCAGTTTGTCAGTCTTCCATAGCAATCGGCCCCAGCATTTT.

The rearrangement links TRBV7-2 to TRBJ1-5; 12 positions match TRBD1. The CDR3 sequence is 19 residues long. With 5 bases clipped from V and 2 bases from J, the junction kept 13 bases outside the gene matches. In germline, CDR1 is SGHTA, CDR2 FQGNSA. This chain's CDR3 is CASSARPGQGAFGNQPQHF. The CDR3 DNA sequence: TGTGCCAGCAGCGCTCGACCGGGACAGGGGGCTTTTGGCAATCAGCCCCAGCATTTT.

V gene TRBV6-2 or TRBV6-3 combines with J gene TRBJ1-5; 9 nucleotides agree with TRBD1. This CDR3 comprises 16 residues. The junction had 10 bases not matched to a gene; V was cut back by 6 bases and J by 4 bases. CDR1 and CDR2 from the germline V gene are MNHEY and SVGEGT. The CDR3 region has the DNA TGTGCCAGCAGAATCTCCGGGACAGGGATAAATCAGCCCCAGCATTTT. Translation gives CASRISGTGINQPQHF.

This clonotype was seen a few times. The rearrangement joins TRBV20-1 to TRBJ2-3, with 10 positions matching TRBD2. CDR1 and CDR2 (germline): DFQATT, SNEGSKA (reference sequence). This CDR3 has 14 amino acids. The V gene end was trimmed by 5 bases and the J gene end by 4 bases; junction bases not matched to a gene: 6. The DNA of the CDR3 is TGCAGTGCTTCCAGCGGGGGGGCCTCAGATACGCAGTATTTT. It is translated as CSASSGGASDTQYF.

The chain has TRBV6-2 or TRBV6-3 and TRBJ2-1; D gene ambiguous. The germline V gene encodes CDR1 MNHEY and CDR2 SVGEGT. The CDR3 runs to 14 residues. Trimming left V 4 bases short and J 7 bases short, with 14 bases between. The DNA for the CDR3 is TGTGCCAGCAGTTCTTGGTCTCAGCAGAATGAGCAGTTCTTC. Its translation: CASSSWSQQNEQFF.

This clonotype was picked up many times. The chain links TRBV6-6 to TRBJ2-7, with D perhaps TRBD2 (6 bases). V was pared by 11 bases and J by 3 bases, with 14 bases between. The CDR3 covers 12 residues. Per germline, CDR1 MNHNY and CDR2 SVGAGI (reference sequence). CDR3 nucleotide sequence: TGTGCCTCCTGGCAGGGAGGCTACGAGCAGTACTTC. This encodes CASWQGGYEQYF.

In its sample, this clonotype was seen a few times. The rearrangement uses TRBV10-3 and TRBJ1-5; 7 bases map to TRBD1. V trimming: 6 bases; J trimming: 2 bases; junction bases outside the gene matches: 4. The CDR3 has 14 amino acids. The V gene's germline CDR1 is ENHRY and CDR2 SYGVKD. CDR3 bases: TGTGCCATCAGCCCCCAGGGGGGCAATCAGCCCCAGCATTTT. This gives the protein CAISPQGGNQPQHF.

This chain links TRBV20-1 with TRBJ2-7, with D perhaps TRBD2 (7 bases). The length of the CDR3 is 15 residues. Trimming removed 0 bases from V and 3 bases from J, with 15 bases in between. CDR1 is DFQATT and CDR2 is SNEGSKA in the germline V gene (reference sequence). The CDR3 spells CSARDYGGPIYEQYF. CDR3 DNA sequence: TGCAGTGCTAGAGATTACGGGGGGCCAATCTACGAGCAGTACTTC.

CDR3 coding DNA: TGTGCCAGCAGCCAAGGACTAGCGGGGGGCGGAGAGACCCAGTACTTC. Translating it yields CASSQGLAGGGETQYF. This sequence joins TRBV4-2 and TRBJ2-5; TRBD2 matches 13 bases. This CDR3 comprises 16 residues. The germline V gene has CDR1 LGHNA and CDR2 YNFKEQ. V shed 1 base, J shed 4 bases, and the junction held 3 bases outside the gene matches.

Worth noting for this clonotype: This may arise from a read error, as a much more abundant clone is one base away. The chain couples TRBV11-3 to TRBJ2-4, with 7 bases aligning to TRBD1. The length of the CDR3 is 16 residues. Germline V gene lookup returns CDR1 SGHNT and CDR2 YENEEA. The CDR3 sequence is CASSLSAGQVQNTQYF. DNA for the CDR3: TGTGCCAGCAGCTTATCAGCTGGACAGGTCCAAAACACTCAGTACTTC.

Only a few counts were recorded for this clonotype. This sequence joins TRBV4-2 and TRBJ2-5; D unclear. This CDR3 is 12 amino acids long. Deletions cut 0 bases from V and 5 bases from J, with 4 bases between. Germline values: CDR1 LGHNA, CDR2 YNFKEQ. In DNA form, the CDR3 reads TGTGCCAGCAGCCAAGATACGGAGACCCAGTACTTC. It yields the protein CASSQDTETQYF.

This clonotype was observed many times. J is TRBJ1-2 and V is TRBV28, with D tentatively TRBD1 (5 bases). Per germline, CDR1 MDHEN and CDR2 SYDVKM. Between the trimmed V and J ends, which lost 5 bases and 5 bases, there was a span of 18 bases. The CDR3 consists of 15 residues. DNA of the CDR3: TGTGCCAGCAGTGAATCAGGGTACTACGGGTATGGCTACACCTTC. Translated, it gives CASSESGYYGYGYTF.

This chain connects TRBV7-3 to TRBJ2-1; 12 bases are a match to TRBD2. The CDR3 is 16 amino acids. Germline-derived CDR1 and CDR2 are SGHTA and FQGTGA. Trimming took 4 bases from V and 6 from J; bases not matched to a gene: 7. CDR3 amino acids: CASSSALAGGLNEQFF. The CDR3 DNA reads TGTGCCAGCAGCTCCGCTCTAGCGGGGGGGCTCAATGAGCAGTTCTTC.

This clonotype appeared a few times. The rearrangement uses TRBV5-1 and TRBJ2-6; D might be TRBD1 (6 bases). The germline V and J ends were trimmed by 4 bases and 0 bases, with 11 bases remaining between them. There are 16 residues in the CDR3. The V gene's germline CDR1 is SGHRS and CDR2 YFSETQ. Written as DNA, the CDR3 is TGCGCCAGCAGCGTGGACAGTGCCTCTGGGGCCAACGTCCTGACTTTC. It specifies CASSVDSASGANVLTF.

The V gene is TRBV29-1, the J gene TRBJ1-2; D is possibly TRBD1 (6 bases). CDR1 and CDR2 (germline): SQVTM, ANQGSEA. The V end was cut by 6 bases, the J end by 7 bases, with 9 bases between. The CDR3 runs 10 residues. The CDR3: CSVRRGGYTF. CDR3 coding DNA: TGCAGCGTCCGCAGGGGTGGCTACACCTTC.

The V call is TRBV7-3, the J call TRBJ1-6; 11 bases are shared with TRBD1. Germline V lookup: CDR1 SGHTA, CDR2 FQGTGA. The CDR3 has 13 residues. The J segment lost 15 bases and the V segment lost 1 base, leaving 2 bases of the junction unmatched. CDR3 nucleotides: TGTGCCAGCAGCTTAAGGGGACAGGGGGTCCTCCACTTT. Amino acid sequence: CASSLRGQGVLHF.

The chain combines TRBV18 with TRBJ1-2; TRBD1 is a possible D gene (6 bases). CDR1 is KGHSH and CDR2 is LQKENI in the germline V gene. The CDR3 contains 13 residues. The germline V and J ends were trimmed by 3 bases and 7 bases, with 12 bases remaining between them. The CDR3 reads CASSPEQGTGYTF. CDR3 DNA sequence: TGTGCCAGCTCACCGGAACAGGGAACTGGCTACACCTTC.

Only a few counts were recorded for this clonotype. This CDR3 reads CASSQANRVGDEQYF. The CDR3 nucleotides read TGTGCCAGCAGCCAAGCCAACAGGGTCGGGGACGAGCAGTACTTC. The V call is TRBV3-1, the J call TRBJ2-7, with D tentatively TRBD1 (6 bases). The CDR3 has 15 residues. V lost 1 base and J lost 5, with 15 bases in between. The germline CDR1 and CDR2 sequences are LGHDT and YNNKEL (reference sequence).

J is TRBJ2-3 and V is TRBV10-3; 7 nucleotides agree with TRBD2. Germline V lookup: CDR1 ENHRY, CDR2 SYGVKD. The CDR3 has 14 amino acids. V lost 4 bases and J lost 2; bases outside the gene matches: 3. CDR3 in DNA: TGTGCCATCAGTGGCAGCGGGGACACAGATACGCAGTATTTT. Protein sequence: CAISGSGDTDTQYF.